The 9 T cell receptor beta chains in this list originate from one sample, sequenced in a study of Ad26.COV2.S vaccination and SARS-CoV-2 variants. TCRdb's table, derived via immunoSEQ multiplex PCR, lists solely in-frame clones and lacks some. This sample has about 350,000 clones; about 87% occur once, and the top ten carry around 5.8%. Treatment specified: roughly 20 received Ad26.COV2.S at low or high dose, single or two shots; roughly five received placebo; per-sample allocation not given. Collection of the samples took place on day 63 after the first injection of vaccine or placebo. The material sequenced was peripheral blood, taken in a trial of Ad26.COV2.S vaccine versus placebo. The receptors stem from a person between 18 and 60 years old who received the Ad26.COV2.S COVID-19 vaccine or a placebo.

In regard to this clone: At one of its ends the junction is not consistent with the germline gene, which may arise from a read error. The chain links TRBV7-2 to TRBJ2-3, with TRBD2 matching over 12 bases. This CDR3 spans 13 amino acids. Germline CDR1 is SGHTA and CDR2 is FQGNSA. Here the CDR3 DNA reads TGTGCCAGCAGCTCCGACCGGACTAGCGGGGTCAATTTT. Residues: CASSSDRTSGVNF.

The rearrangement uses TRBV7-3 and TRBJ2-7; the D is unclear. V was clipped by 6 bases and J by 0 bases, with 12 bases between them. Per germline, CDR1 SGHTA and CDR2 FQGTGA. The CDR3 is made up of 14 amino acids. In DNA, the CDR3 is TGTGCCAGCAGTCTATCGTTCAACTCCTACGAGCAGTACTTC. It is translated as CASSLSFNSYEQYF.

The V call is TRBV5-6, the J call TRBJ2-3, with 11 nucleotides matching TRBD2. CDR1 is SGHDT, CDR2 YYEEEE, per germline. V shed 3 bases and J 0 bases; nucleotides not matched to a gene: 3. This CDR3 contains 16 residues. As DNA, the CDR3 is TGTGCCAGCAGCTACACTAGCGGGGGAAGCACAGATACGCAGTATTTT. As protein: CASSYTSGGSTDTQYF.

The J gene is TRBJ2-2, the V gene TRBV5-1, with D perhaps TRBD1 (6 bases). Looked up from germline, CDR1 is SGHRS and CDR2 is YFSETQ. The CDR3 is 18 residues long. The V end lost 0 bases, the J end lost 7 bases, and 22 bases lay between the germline ends. The CDR3 loop is CASSLERISGTPNGELFF. As DNA, the CDR3 is TGCGCCAGCAGCTTGGAGAGGATCTCCGGGACACCAAACGGGGAGCTGTTTTTT. Complete variable domain (other parts from reference TRBV5-1 and TRBJ2-2): KAGVTQTPRYLIKTRGQQVTLSCSPISGHRSVSWYQQTPGQGLQFLFEYFSETQRNKGNFPGRFSGRQFSNSRSEMNVSTLELGDSALYLCASSLERISGTPNGELFFGEGSRLTVL.

About this clone: Other DNA sequences in this specimen translate into the identical CDR3. The chain combines TRBV19 with TRBJ1-1; D not resolved. From germline, CDR1 is LNHDA and CDR2 SQIVND (reference sequence). V lost 3 bases and J lost 5, with 7 bases in between. The length of the CDR3 is 12 residues. CDR3 sequence: CASSIGRTEAFF. In nucleotides, the CDR3 is TGTGCCAGTAGTATCGGTAGGACTGAAGCTTTCTTT.

The chain combines TRBV2 with TRBJ2-7; 7 bases align to TRBD1. With 3 bases clipped from V and 3 bases from J, the junction kept 5 bases outside the gene matches. Germline V lookup: CDR1 SNHLY, CDR2 FYNNEI. CDR3 length equals 14 residues. DNA of the CDR3: TGTGCCAGCAGTGAGGAGAACAGGGGCTACGAGCAGTACTTC. It encodes CASSEENRGYEQYF.

V gene TRBV7-8 combines with J gene TRBJ2-4, with 12 bases matching TRBD1. Germline CDR1 and CDR2: SGHVS and FQNEAQ. With 3 bases clipped from V and 6 bases from J, the junction kept 12 bases outside the gene matches. The CDR3 has 18 amino acids. CDR3 residues: CASSFDTSGTGGTNIQYF. The DNA of the CDR3 is TGTGCCAGCAGCTTCGATACTTCCGGGACAGGGGGCACAAACATTCAGTACTTC.

V usage is TRBV30 and J usage is TRBJ2-1; D is possibly TRBD2 (5 bases). This CDR3 comprises 15 residues. Germline values: CDR1 GTSNPN, CDR2 SVGIG (reference sequence). V shed 0 bases and J shed 8 bases, with 17 bases lying between them. The chain's CDR3 is CAWSVLPPPGDEQFF. The CDR3 DNA reads TGTGCCTGGAGTGTGCTTCCCCCACCCGGGGATGAGCAGTTCTTC.

For this clone: A junction boundary mismatches the germline segment, possibly from a read error. The chain is built from TRBV11-2 and TRBJ1-2; D gene unclear. Germline V gene lookup returns CDR1 SGHAT and CDR2 FQNNGV. The CDR3 length is 14 residues. CDR3 protein: CASSLGALLIAVHF. The CDR3 DNA reads TGTGCCAGCAGCTTAGGTGCTCTGCTTATCGCCGTACACTTC. Variable domain in full (rest from reference TRBV11-2 and TRBJ1-2): EAGVAQSPRYKIIEKRQSVAFWCNPISGHATLYWYQQILGQGPKLLIQFQNNGVVDDSQLPKDRFSAERLKGVDSTLKIQPAKLEDSAVYLCASSLGALLIAVHFGSGTRLTVV.